This TCR beta chain appears in the sequencing data of a study of cytomegalovirus exposure and HLA in healthy donors. Overall study: Findings of an earlier analysis included some 110 million unique TCR beta sequences from 200 million or so T cells. In an early release, HLA-typed donors contributed about 79 million unique TCR sequences.

Per germline, CDR1 SGHAT and CDR2 FQNNGV. This CDR3 has 11 amino acids. Losses at the gene ends were 4 bases for V and 13 bases for J; bases not matched to a gene: 1. In this sample, this clone turned up a few times. 60 Vbeta and 13 Jbeta primers were used in PCR. Here immunoSEQ multiplex PCR was the method, and the copy in TCRdb shows in-frame clones only, minus some. Of around 130,000 clones in the sample, around 73% were seen once. Sequencing was performed on PBMCs. The rearrangement uses TRBV11-2 and TRBJ1-6; TRBD1 agrees at 7 bases. The clonotype comes from a man aged 50 to 60 in good health and CMV-seronegative. CDR3 in DNA: TGTGCCAGCAGCTCGGACAGGCCCCTCCACTTT. Its protein product is CASSSDRPLHF. Full variable domain (outside the CDR3, taken from reference TRBV11-2 and TRBJ1-6): EAGVAQSPRYKIIEKRQSVAFWCNPISGHATLYWYQQILGQGPKLLIQFQNNGVVDDSQLPKDRFSAERLKGVDSTLKIQPAKLEDSAVYLCASSSDRPLHFGNGTRLTVT.